This T cell receptor (beta chain) was identified during a study of blood T cell repertoires in COVID-19. Study summary: Acute and convalescent COVID-19 samples came from the United States, Italy and Spain. Sample material is recorded as cDNA or gDNA derived from T cells, B-cell-depleted T cells, or PBMCs.

Sequenced by immunoSEQ multiplex PCR; TCRdb stores in-frame clones only, minus some. The sample has a few hundred thousand clones; 80% to 90% are singletons. In germline, CDR1 is MNHEY, CDR2 SVGAGI. V dropped 8 bases and J dropped 1 base, with 12 bases sitting between them. The CDR3 runs 13 residues. The V and J genes are TRBV6-5 and TRBJ2-7; possible D gene TRBD2, 6 bases. The sequencing sample was made of PBMCs or T cells enriched from blood (not recorded which). This TCR was sampled from a woman in her forties or fifties who had recovered from COVID-19. The CDR3 coding sequence is TGTGCCAGCGGGAGGTTTGTGTCCTACGAGCAGTACTTC. This gives the protein CASGRFVSYEQYF.